The clone carrying this TCR beta chain has only one observation. Its antigen is unknown. A single base separates this from a much larger clone, so it may be a read error. The same CDR3 can be traced to other DNA sequences in this sample. The source of the sample is a study of metastatic and nonmetastatic thyroid tumors. In the study overall: Repertoire data that came from the blood and tumor or nodule tissue of malignant and benign thyroid patients were compared. Study outcomes and limitations: In both blood and tumor samples, TCR beta diversity was reported significantly higher for malignant than benign nodules.

Thyroid surgery was performed in patients who had received no treatment beforehand. TCRdb re-called the PCR reads via MiXCR. This sample carries about 93,000 clones, roughly 8.6% of them seen once, and the ten largest clones take under 9%. The CDR3 is made up of 13 amino acids. CDR1 DFQATT and CDR2 SNEGSKA come from the germline V gene (reference sequence). V gene TRBV20-1 combines with J gene TRBJ1-4; 8 bases align to TRBD1. Source material: blood. This TCR came from a female donor with papillary thyroid cancer or a benign thyroid nodule (not recorded which). Some clones in this sample may be carry-over from other donors' samples. The CDR3 nucleotides are TGCAGTGCTAGGTCAGGGGGCGGTGAAAAACTGTTCTTT. Its translation is CSARSGGGEKLFF.